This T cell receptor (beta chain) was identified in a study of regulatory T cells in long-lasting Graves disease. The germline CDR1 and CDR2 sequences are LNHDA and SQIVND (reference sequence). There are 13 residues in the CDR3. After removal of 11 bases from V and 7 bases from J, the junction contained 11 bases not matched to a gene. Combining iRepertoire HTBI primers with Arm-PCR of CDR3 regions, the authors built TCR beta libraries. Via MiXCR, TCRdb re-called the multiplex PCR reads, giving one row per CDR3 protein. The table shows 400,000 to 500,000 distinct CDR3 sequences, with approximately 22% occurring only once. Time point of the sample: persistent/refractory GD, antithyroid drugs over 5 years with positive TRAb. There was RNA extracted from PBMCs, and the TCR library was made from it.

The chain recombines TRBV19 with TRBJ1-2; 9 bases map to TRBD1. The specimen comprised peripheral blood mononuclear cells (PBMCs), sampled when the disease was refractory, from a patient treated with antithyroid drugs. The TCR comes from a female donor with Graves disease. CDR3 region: CASCRRDRVGYTF. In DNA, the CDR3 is TGTGCCTCCTGCCGCCGGGACAGGGTTGGCTACACCTTC.